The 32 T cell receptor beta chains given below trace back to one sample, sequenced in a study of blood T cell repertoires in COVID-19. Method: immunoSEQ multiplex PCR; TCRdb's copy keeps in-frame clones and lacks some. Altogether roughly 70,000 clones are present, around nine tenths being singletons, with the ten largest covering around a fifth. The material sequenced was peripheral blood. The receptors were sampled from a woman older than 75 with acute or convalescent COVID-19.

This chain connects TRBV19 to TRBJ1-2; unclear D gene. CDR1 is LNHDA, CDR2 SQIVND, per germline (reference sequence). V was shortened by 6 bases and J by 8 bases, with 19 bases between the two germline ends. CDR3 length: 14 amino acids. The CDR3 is CASRAPFRAGGYTF. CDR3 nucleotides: TGTGCCAGTAGGGCCCCGTTTAGGGCGGGGGGCTACACCTTC.

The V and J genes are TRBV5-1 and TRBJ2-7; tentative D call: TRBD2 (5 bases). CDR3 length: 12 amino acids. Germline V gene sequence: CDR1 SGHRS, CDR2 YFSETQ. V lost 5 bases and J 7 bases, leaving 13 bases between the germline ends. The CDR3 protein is CASRDSPGEQYF. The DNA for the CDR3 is TGCGCCAGCAGAGACTCCCCGGGGGAGCAGTACTTC.

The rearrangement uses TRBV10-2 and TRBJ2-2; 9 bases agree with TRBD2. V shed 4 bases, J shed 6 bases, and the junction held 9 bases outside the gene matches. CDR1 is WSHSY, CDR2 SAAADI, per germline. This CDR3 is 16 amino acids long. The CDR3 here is CASSGRSGGGAGELFF. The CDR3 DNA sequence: TGCGCCAGCAGTGGGCGTAGCGGGGGTGGGGCCGGGGAGCTGTTTTTT.

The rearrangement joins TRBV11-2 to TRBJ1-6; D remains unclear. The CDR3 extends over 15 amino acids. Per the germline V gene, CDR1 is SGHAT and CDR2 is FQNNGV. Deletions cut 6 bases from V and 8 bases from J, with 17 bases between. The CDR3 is CASRPPGRADSPLHF. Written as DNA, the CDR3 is TGTGCCAGCAGGCCCCCTGGGAGGGCCGATTCACCCCTCCACTTT.

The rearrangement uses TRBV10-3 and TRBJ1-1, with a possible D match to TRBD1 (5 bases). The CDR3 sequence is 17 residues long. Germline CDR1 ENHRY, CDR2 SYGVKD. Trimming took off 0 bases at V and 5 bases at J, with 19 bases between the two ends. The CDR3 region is CAISESVGRLKGTEAFF. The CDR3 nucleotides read TGTGCCATCAGTGAGTCCGTAGGGAGGTTGAAGGGGACTGAAGCTTTCTTT.

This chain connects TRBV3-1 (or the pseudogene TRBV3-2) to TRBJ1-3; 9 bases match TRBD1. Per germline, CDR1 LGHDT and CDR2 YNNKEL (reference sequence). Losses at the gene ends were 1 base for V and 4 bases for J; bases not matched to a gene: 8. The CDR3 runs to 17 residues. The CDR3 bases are TGTGCCAGCAGCCAAGCTACAGGGGGCGCGGGAGGAAACACCATATATTTT. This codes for CASSQATGGAGGNTIYF.

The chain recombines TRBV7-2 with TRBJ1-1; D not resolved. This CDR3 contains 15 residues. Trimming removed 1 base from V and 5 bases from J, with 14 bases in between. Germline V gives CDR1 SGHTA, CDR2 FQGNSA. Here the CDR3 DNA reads TGTGCCAGCAGCTTAGAAACTCCGGGTGGGACTGAAGCTTTCTTT. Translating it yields CASSLETPGGTEAFF.

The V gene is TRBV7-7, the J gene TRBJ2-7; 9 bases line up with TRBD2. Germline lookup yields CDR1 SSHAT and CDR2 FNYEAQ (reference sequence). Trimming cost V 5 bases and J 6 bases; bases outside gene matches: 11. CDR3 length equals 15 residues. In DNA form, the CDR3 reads TGTGCCAGCAGCCCAGTTAGCGGGAGACCCACCGAGCAGTACTTC. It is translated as CASSPVSGRPTEQYF. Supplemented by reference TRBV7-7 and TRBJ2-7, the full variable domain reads GAGVSQSPRYKVTKRGQDVTLRCDPISSHATLYWYQQALGQGPEFLTYFNYEAQPDKSGLPSDRFSAERPEGSISTLTIQRTEQRDSAMYRCASSPVSGRPTEQYFGPGTRLTVT.

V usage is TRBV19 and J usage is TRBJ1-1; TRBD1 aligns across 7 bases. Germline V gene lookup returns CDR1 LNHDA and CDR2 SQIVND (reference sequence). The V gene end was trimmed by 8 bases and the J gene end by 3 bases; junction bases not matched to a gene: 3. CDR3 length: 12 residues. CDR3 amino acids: CASGQAYTEAFF. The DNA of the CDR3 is TGTGCCAGTGGACAGGCGTACACTGAAGCTTTCTTT.

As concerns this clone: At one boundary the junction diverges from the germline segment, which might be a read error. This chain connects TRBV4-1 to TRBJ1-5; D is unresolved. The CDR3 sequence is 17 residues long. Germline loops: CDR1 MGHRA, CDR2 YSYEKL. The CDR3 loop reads CASSEEWGGIGNQPQHF. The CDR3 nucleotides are TGCGCCAGCAGCGAAGAATGGGGAGGGATCGGCAATCAGCCCCAGCATTTT.

Here the CDR3 reads CASSLDGRGNSPLHF. CDR3 coding DNA: TGTGCCAGCAGTCTGGACGGGAGAGGAAATTCACCCCTCCACTTT. V usage is TRBV5-6 and J usage is TRBJ1-6, with no clear D. There are 15 residues in the CDR3. Germline CDR1 is SGHDT and CDR2 is YYEEEE. V lost 5 bases to trimming and J lost 7 bases, with 16 bases between them.

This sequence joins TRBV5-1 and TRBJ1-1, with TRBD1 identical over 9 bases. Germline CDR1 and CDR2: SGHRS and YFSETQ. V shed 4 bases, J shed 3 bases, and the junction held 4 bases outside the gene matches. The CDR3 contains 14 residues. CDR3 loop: CASSTGQGHTEAFF. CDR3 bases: TGCGCCAGCAGCACGGGACAGGGTCACACTGAAGCTTTCTTT.

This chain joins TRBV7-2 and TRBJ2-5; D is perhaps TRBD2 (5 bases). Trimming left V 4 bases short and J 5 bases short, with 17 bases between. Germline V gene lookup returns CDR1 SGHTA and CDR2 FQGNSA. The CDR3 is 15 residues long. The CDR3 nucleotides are TGTGCCAGCAGCTCGCAAGGGCCCGGGAAGGAGACCCAGTACTTC. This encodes CASSSQGPGKETQYF.

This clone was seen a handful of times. The CDR3 here is CASSASRDRYYGYTF. As DNA, the CDR3 is TGTGCCAGCAGTGCTAGCCGGGACAGATACTATGGCTACACCTTC. The V gene is TRBV25-1, the J gene TRBJ1-2; 7 bases fit TRBD1. J lost 3 bases, V lost 4 bases, and 8 bases had no gene match. Per germline, CDR1 MGHDK and CDR2 SYGVNS. This CDR3 has 15 amino acids.

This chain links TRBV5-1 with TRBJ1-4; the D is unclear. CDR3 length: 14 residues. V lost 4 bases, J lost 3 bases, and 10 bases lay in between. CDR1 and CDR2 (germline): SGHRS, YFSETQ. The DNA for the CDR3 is TGCGCCAGCAGCACTCTCACGGCTAATGAAAAACTGTTTTTT. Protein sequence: CASSTLTANEKLFF.

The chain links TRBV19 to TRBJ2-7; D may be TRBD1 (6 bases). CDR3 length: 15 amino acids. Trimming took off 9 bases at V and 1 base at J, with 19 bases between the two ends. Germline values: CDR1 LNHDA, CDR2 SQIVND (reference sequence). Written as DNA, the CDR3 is TGTGCCAGAACTAGACAGGCCGCCGAGTCCTACGAGCAGTACTTC. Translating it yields CARTRQAAESYEQYF.

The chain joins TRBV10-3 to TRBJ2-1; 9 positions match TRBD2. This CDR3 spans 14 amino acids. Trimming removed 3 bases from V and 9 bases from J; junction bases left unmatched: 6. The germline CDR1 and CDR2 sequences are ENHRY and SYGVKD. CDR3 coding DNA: TGTGCCATCAGTGAAGGCGGGGGGGCCGTTGAGCAGTTCTTC. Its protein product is CAISEGGGAVEQFF.

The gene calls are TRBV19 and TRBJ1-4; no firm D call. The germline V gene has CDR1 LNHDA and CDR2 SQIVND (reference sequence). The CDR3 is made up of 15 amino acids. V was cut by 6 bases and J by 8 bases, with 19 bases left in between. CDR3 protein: CASRTAALGREKLFF. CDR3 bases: TGTGCCAGTAGGACCGCGGCCCTCGGGAGGGAAAAACTGTTTTTT.

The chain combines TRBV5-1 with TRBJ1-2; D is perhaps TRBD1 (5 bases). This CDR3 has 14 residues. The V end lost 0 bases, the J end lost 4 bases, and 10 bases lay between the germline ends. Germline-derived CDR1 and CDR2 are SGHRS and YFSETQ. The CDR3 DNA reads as TGCGCCAGCAGCTTGGAATCGACAGCCTATGGCTACACCTTC. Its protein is CASSLESTAYGYTF.

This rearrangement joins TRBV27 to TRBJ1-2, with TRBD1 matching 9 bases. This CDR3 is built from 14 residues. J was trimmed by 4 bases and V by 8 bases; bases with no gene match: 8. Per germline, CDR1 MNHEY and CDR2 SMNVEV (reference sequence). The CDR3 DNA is TGTGCCAGCGGGGGGGGACAGGGCTTCTATGGCTACACCTTC. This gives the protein CASGGGQGFYGYTF.

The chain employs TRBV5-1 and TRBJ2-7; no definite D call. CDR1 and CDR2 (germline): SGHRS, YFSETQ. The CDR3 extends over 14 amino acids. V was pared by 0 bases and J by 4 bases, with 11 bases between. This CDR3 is CASSLALGLYEQYF. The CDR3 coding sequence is TGCGCCAGCAGCTTGGCCCTAGGCCTTTACGAGCAGTACTTC.

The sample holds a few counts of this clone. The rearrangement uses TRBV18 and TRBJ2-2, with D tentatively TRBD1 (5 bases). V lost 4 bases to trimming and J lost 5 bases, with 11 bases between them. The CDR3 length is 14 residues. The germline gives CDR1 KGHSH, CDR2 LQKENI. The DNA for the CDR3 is TGTGCCAGCTCACGGAACCCAGGGACCGGGGAGCTGTTTTTT. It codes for CASSRNPGTGELFF.

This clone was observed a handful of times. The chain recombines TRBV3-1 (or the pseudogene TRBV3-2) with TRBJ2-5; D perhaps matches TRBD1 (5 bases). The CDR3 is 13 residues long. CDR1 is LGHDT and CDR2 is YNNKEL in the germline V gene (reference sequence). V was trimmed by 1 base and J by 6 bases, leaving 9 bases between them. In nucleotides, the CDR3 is TGTGCCAGCAGCCAAGGTCAGGGCCAGACCCAGTACTTC. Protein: CASSQGQGQTQYF.

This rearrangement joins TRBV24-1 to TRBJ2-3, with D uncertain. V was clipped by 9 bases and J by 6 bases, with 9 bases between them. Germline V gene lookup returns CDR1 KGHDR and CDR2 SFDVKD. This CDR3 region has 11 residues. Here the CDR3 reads CATALADTQYF. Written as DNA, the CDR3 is TGTGCCACCGCGCTCGCCGATACGCAGTATTTT.

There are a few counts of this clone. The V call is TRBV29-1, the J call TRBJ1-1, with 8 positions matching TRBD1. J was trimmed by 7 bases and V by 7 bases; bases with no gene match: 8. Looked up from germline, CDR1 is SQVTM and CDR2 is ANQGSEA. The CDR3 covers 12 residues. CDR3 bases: TGCAGCGCTGACAGGGGATCGGGTGAAGCTTTCTTT. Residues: CSADRGSGEAFF.

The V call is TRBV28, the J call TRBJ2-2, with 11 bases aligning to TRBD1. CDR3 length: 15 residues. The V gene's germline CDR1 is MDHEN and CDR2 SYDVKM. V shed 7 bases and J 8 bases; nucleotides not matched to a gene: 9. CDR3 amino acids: CASTHRTGGEGELFF. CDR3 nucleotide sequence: TGTGCCAGCACCCACCGGACAGGGGGCGAAGGGGAGCTGTTTTTT.

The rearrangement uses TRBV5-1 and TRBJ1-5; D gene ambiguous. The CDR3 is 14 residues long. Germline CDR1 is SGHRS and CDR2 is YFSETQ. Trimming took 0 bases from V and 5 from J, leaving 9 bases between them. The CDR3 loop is CASSLDPGYQPQHF. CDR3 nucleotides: TGCGCCAGCAGCTTGGATCCGGGATATCAGCCCCAGCATTTT.

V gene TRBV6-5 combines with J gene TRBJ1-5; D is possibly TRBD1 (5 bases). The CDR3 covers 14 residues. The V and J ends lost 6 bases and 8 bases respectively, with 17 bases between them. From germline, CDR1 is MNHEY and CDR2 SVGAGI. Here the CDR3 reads CASSGGQGSEPQHF. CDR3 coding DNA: TGTGCCAGCAGCGGGGGTCAGGGTAGCGAGCCCCAGCATTTT.

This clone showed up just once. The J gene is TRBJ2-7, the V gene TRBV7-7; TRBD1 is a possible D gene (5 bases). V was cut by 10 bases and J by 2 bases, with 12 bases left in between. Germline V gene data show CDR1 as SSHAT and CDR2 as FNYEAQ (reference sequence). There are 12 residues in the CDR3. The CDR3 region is CAISDRTYEQYF. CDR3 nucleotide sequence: TGTGCCATCTCAGACAGAACCTACGAGCAGTACTTC.

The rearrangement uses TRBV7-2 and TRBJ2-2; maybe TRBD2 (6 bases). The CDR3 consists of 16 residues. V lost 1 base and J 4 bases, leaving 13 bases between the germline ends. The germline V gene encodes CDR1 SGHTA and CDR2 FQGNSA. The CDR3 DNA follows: TGTGCCAGCAGCTTAGGGAGGGGCGCTGGCACCGGGGAGCTGTTTTTT. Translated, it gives CASSLGRGAGTGELFF.

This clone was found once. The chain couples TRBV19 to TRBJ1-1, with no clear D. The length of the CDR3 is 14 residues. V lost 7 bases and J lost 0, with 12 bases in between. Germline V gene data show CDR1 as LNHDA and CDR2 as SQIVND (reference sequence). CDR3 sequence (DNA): TGTGCCAGTACCGCGACTAGGGTGAACACTGAAGCTTTCTTT. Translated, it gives CASTATRVNTEAFF.

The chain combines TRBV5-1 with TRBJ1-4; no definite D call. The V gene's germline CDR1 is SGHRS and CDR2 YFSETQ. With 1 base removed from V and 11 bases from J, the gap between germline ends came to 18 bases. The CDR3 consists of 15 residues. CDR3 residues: CASSLFYEEGGKLFF. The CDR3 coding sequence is TGCGCCAGCAGCTTGTTTTACGAGGAGGGAGGGAAACTGTTTTTT.